This entry lists 5 T cell receptor beta chains sequenced from one sample in a study of CD8+CD57+ T cells in acquired aplastic anemia. Flow cytometry had shown expanded CD8+CD57+ cells in the patients chosen for sequencing. Profiling that covered TCR beta VDJ and CDR3 relied on genomic DNA as its template. From the reads, TCRdb called clonotypes with MiXCR, one entry per CDR3 protein. The data show some 120,000 distinct CDR3 sequences, about 40% seen once. What was sequenced was sorted CD4+, CD8+, or CD8+CD57+ T cells (not recorded which) from PBMCs. Receptors were obtained from a human donor with aplastic anemia.

On this clonotype itself: A much larger clone differs by one base, so this may be a read error. The chain joins TRBV10-3 to TRBJ1-3; no reliable D call. Trimming removed 6 bases at V and 0 bases at J, with 12 bases between. The CDR3 is made up of 15 amino acids. Germline assignment: CDR1 ENHRY and CDR2 SYGVKD. CDR3 sequence reads: CAISLRMSSGNTIYF. The CDR3 coding sequence is TGTGCCATCAGCCTGAGGATGAGCTCTGGAAACACCATATATTTT.

This chain links TRBV24-1 with TRBJ1-1; TRBD1 might be the D (5 bases). The germline V gene has CDR1 KGHDR and CDR2 SFDVKD. The CDR3 loop spans 16 amino acids. V lost 3 bases and J 2 bases, leaving 15 bases between the germline ends. The CDR3 is CATSDATGQINTEAFF. The CDR3 DNA reads TGTGCCACCAGTGATGCTACGGGGCAGATAAACACTGAAGCTTTCTTT.

Ten or more counts support this clonotype. J is TRBJ2-7 and V is TRBV6-5; D is possibly TRBD2 (5 bases). There are 13 residues in the CDR3. Trimming removed 2 bases from V and 3 bases from J, with 8 bases in between. Germline loops: CDR1 MNHEY, CDR2 SVGAGI. The CDR3 nucleotides read TGTGCCAGCAGTTACGAGGGCCTCTACGAGCAGTACGTC. It encodes CASSYEGLYEQYV.

The chain combines TRBV15 with TRBJ1-2; 7 positions match TRBD1. Germline CDR1 and CDR2: LNHNV and YYDKDF (reference sequence). CDR3 size: 14 residues. Trimming took 1 base from V and 6 from J; bases not matched to a gene: 5. The CDR3: CATSRGMQGDGYTF. In DNA, the CDR3 is TGTGCCACCAGCAGAGGTATGCAGGGGGATGGCTACACCTTC.

Note on this clonotype: A much larger clone differs by one base, so this may be a read error. The chain is built from TRBV20-1 and TRBJ1-4; D not certain. Germline V gene lookup returns CDR1 DFQATT and CDR2 SNEGSKA (reference sequence). The CDR3 sequence is 14 residues long. V was trimmed by 5 bases and J by 6 bases, leaving 16 bases between them. The DNA of the CDR3 is TGCAGTGCTCCCTCGGAAAAGAACGATGAAAAACTGTTTTTT. This translates into CSAPSEKNDEKLFF.